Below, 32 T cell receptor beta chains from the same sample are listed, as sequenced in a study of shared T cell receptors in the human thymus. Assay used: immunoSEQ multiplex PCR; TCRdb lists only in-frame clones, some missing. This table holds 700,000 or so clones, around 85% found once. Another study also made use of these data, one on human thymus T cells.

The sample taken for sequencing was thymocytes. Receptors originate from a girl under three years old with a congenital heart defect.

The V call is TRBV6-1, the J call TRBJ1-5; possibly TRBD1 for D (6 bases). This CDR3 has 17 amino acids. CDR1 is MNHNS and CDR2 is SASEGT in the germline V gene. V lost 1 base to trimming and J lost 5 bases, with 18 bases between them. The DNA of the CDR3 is TGTGCCAGCAGTGAAGGGTCCCGGACAGATTTCTATCAGCCCCAGCATTTT. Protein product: CASSEGSRTDFYQPQHF.

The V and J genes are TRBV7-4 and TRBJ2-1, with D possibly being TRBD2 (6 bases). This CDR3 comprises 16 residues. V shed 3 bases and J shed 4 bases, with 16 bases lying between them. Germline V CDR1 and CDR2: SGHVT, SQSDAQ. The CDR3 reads CASSLPGLEGYNEQFF. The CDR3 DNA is TGTGCCAGCAGCTTGCCGGGACTGGAGGGGTACAATGAGCAGTTCTTC.

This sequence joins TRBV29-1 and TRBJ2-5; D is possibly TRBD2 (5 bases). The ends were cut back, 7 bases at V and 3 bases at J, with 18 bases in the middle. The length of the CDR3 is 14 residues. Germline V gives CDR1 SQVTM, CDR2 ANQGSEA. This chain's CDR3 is CSAGPGKRKETQYF. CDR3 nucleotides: TGCAGCGCTGGTCCGGGAAAAAGAAAAGAGACCCAGTACTTC.

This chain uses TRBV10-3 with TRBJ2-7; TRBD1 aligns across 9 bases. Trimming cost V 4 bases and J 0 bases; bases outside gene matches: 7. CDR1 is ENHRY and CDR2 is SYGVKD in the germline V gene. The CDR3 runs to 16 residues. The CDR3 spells CAISGTGGPSSYEQYF. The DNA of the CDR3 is TGTGCCATCAGTGGCACAGGGGGCCCAAGCTCCTACGAGCAGTACTTC.

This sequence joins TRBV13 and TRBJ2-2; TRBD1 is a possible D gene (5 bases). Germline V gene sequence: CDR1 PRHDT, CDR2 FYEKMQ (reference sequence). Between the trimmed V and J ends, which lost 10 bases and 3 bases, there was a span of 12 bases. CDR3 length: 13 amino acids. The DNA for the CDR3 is TGTGCCACGGCCCCAGGGTACACCGGGGAGCTGTTTTTT. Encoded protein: CATAPGYTGELFF.

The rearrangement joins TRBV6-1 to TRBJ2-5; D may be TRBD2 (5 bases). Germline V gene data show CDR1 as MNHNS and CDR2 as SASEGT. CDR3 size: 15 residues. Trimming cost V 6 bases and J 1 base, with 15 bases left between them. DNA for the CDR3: TGTGCCAGCAGCTCAAGCCGGGATCTCCAAGAGACCCAGTACTTC. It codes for CASSSSRDLQETQYF.

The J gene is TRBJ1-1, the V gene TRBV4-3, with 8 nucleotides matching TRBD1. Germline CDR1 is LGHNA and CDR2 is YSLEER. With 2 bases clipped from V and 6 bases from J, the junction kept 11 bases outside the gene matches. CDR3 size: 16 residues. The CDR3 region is CASSQPTGVGFAEAFF. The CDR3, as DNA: TGCGCCAGCAGCCAACCGACAGGGGTAGGCTTTGCTGAAGCTTTCTTT.

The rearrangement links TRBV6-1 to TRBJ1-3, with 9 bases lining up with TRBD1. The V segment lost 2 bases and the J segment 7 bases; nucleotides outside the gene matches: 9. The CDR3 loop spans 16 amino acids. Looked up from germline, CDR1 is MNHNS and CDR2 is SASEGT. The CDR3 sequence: CASSEQTGGARNTIYF. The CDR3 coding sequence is TGTGCCAGCAGTGAACAAACAGGGGGCGCGAGGAACACCATATATTTT.

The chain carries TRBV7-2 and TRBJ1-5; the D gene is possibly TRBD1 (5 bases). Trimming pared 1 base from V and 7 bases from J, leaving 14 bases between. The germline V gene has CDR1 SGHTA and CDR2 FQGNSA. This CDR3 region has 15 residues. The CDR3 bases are TGTGCCAGCAGCTTAGGGAGAGCGGGACCCCAGCCCCAGCATTTT. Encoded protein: CASSLGRAGPQPQHF.

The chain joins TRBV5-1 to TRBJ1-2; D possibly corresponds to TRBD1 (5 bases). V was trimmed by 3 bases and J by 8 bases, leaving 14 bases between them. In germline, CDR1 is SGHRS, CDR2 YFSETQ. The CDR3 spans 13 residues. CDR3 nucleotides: TGCGCCAGCAGCTGGTGGGGTAGACAGGGCTACACCTTC. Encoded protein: CASSWWGRQGYTF. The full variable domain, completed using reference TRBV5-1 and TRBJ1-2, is KAGVTQTPRYLIKTRGQQVTLSCSPISGHRSVSWYQQTPGQGLQFLFEYFSETQRNKGNFPGRFSGRQFSNSRSEMNVSTLELGDSALYLCASSWWGRQGYTFGSGTRLTVV.

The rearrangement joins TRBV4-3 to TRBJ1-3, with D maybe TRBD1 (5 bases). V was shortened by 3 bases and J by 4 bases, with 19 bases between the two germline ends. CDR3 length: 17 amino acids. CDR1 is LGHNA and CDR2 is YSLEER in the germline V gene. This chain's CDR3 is CASSQPERAGPGNTIYF. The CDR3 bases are TGCGCCAGCAGCCAGCCAGAGCGGGCAGGGCCAGGAAACACCATATATTTT.

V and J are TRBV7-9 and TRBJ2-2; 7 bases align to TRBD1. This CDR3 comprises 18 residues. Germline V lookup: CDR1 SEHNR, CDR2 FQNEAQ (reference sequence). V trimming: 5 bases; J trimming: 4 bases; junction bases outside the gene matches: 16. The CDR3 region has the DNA TGTGCCAGCAGCCATCGGTTTGGAGGACAGGTTGGCACCGGGGAGCTGTTTTTT. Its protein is CASSHRFGGQVGTGELFF.

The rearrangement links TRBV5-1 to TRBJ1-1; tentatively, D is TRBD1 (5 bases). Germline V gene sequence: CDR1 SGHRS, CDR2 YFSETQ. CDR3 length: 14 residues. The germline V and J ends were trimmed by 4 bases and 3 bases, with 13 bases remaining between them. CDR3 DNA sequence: TGCGCCAGCAGCCCAAAAGCAGGGTACACTGAAGCTTTCTTT. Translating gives CASSPKAGYTEAFF.

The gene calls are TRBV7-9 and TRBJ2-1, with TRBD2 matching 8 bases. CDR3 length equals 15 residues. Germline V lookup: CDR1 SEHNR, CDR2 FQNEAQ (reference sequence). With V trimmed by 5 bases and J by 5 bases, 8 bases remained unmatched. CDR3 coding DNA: TGTGCCAGCAGCCGAACGGGGGGGCTTCACAATGAGCAGTTCTTC. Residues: CASSRTGGLHNEQFF.

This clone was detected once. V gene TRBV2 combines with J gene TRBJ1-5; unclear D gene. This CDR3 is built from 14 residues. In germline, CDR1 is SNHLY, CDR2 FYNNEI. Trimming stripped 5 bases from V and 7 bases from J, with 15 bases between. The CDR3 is CASSLEGSHQPQHF. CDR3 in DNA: TGTGCCAGCAGTCTCGAGGGCAGCCACCAGCCCCAGCATTTT.

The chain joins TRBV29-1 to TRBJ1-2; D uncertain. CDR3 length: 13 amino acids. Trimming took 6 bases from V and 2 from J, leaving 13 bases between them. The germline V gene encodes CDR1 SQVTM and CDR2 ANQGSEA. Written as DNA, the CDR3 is TGCAGCGTCGTCCGAGGGCAGAACTATGGCTACACCTTC. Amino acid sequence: CSVVRGQNYGYTF.

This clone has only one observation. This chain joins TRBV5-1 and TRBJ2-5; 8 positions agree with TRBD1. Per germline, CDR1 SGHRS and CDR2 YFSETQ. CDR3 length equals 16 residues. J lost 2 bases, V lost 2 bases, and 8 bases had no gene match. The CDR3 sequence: CASSFWTGREQETQYF. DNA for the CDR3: TGCGCCAGCAGCTTCTGGACAGGGCGGGAACAAGAGACCCAGTACTTC.

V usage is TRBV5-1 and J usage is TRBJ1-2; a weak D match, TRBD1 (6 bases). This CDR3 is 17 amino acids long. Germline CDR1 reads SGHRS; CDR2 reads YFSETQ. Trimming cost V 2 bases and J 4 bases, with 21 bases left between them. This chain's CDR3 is CASSFHRDQNQGYGYTF. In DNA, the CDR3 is TGCGCCAGCAGCTTCCACAGGGATCAGAATCAGGGCTATGGCTACACCTTC.

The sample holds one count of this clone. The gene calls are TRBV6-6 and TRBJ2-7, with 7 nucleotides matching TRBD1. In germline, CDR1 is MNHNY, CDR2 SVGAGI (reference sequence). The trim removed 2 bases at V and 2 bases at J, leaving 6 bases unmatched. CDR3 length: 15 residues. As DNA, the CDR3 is TGTGCCAGCAGTTACGGCGACAGGGCCACCTACGAGCAGTACTTC. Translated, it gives CASSYGDRATYEQYF.

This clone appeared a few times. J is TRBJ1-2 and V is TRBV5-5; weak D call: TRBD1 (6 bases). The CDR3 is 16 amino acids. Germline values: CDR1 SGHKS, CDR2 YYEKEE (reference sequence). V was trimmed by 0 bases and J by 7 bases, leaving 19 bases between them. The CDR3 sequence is CASSLATGGESSGYTF. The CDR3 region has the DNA TGTGCCAGCAGCTTGGCAACGGGGGGCGAGTCCTCTGGCTACACCTTC.

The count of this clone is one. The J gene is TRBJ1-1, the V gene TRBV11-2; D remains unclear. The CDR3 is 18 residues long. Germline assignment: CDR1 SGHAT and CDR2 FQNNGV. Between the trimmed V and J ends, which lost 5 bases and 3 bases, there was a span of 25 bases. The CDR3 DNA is TGTGCCAGCAGCCGACCGGAGGAAGGCCTATCAATGGACACTGAAGCTTTCTTT. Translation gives CASSRPEEGLSMDTEAFF. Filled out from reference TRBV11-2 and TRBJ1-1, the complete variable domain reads EAGVAQSPRYKIIEKRQSVAFWCNPISGHATLYWYQQILGQGPKLLIQFQNNGVVDDSQLPKDRFSAERLKGVDSTLKIQPAKLEDSAVYLCASSRPEEGLSMDTEAFFGQGTRLTVV.

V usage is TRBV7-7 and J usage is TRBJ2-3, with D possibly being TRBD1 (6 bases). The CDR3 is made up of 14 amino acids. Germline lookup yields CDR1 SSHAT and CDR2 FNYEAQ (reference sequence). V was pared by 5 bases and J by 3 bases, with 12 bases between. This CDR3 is CASSLDSLTDTQYF. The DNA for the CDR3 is TGTGCCAGCAGCCTGGACAGCCTTACAGATACGCAGTATTTT. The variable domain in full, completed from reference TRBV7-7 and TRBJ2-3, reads GAGVSQSPRYKVTKRGQDVTLRCDPISSHATLYWYQQALGQGPEFLTYFNYEAQPDKSGLPSDRFSAERPEGSISTLTIQRTEQRDSAMYRCASSLDSLTDTQYFGPGTRLTVL.

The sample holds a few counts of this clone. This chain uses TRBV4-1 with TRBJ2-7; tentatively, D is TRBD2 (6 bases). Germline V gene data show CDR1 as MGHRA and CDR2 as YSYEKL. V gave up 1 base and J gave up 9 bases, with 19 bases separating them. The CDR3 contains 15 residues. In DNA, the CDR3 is TGCGCCAGCAGCCAAGCGTACCCCCCGGGAGCGTCGCAGTACTTC. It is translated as CASSQAYPPGASQYF.

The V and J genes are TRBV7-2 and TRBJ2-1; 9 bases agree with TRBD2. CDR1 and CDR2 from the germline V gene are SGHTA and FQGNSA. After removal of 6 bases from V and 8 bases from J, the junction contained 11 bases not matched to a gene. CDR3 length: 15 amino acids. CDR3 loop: CASSRCSGGGDEQFF. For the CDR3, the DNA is TGTGCCAGCAGTAGGTGTAGCGGGGGAGGCGATGAGCAGTTCTTC.

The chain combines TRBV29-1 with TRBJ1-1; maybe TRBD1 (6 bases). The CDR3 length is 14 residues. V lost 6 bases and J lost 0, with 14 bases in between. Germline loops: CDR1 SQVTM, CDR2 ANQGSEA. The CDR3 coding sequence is TGCAGCGTGGGAGGGGGAGTTTTGAACACTGAAGCTTTCTTT. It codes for CSVGGGVLNTEAFF.

DNA for the CDR3: TGTGCCAGTAGTATAGGGTGTTCGGGGGGGGTTCGAGAGACCCAGTACTTC. Translating it yields CASSIGCSGGVRETQYF. This chain links TRBV19 with TRBJ2-5, with 8 bases identical to TRBD2. V dropped 1 base and J dropped 4; count of bases not matched to a gene: 11. CDR3 length: 17 residues. Germline V gene data show CDR1 as LNHDA and CDR2 as SQIVND (reference sequence). Combining the CDR3 with reference TRBV19 and TRBJ2-5 gives the whole variable domain DGGITQSPKYLFRKEGQNVTLSCEQNLNHDAMYWYRQDPGQGLRLIYYSQIVNDFQKGDIAEGYSVSREKKESFPLTVTSAQKNPTAFYLCASSIGCSGGVRETQYFGPGTRLLVL.

The CDR3 here is CASSFRDKPLKNIQYF. The CDR3 region has the DNA TGTGCCAGCAGCTTTAGGGACAAACCCCTCAAAAACATTCAGTACTTC. V gene TRBV7-2 combines with J gene TRBJ2-4; tentative D call: TRBD1 (6 bases). The CDR3 runs 16 residues. Germline V CDR1 and CDR2: SGHTA, FQGNSA. V lost 3 bases and J 3 bases, leaving 15 bases between the germline ends.

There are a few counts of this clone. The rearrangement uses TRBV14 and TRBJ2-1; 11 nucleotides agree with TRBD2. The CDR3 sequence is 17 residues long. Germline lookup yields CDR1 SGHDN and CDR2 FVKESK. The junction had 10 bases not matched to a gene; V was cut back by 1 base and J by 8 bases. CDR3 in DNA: TGTGCCAGCAGCCAAGCCCTTGCTAGCGGGGGGACATATGAGCAGTTCTTC. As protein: CASSQALASGGTYEQFF.

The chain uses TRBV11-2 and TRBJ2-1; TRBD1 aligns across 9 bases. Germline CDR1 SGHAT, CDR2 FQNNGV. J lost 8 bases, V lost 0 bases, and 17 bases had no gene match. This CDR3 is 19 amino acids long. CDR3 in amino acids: CASSLETNPGTGSCDEQFF. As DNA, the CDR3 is TGTGCCAGCAGCTTAGAGACAAATCCCGGGACAGGGAGCTGCGATGAGCAGTTCTTC.

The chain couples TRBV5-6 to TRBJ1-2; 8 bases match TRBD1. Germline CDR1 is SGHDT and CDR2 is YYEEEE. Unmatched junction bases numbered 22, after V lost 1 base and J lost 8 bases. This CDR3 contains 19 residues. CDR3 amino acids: CASSLRSGAGGLISLGYTF. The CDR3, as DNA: TGTGCCAGCAGCTTGAGGAGTGGGGCAGGGGGCTTAATTAGCCTGGGCTACACCTTC.

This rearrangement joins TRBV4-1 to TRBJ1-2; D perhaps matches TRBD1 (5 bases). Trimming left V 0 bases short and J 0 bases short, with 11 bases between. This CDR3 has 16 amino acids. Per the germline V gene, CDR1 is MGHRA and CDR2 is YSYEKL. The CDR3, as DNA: TGCGCCAGCAGCCAAGAGGGTGGGGCAACTAACTATGGCTACACCTTC. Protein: CASSQEGGATNYGYTF.

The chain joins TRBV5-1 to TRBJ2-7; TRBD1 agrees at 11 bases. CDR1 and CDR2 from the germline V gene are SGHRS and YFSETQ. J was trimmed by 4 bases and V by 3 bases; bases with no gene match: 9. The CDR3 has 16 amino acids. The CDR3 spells CASSWTPGQGVYEQYF. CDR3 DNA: TGCGCCAGCAGCTGGACCCCGGGACAGGGGGTTTACGAGCAGTACTTC.